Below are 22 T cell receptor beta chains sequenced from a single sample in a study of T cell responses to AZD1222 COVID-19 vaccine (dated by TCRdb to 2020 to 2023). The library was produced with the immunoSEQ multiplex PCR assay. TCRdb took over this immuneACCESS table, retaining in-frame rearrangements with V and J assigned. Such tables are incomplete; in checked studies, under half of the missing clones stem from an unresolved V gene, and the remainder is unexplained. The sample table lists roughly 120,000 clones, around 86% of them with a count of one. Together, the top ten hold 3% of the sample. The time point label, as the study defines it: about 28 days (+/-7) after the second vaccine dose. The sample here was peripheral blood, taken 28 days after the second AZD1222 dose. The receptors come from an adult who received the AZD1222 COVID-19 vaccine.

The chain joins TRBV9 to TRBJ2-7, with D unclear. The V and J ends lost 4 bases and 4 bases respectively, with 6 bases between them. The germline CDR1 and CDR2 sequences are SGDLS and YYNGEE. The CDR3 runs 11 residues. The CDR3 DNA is TGTGCCAGCAGCCTGGGTTACGAGCAGTACTTC. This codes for CASSLGYEQYF.

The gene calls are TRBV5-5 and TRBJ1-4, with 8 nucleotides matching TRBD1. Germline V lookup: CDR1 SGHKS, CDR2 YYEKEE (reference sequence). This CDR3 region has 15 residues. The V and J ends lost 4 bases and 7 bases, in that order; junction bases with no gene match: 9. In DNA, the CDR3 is TGTGCCAGCAGCAACCGGACAGGGCAGACTGAAAAACTGTTTTTT. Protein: CASSNRTGQTEKLFF.

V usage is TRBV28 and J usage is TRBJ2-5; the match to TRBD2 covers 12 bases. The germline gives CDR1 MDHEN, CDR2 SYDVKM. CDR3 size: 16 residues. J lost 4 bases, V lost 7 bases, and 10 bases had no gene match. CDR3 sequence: CASTLAGGGFTETQYF. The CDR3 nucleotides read TGTGCCAGCACCCTAGCGGGGGGGGGATTCACAGAGACCCAGTACTTC.

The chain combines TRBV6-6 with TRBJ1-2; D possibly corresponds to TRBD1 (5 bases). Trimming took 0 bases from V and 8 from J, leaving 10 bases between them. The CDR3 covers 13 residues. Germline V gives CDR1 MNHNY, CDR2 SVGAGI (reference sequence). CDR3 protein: CASSYSIGVGYTF. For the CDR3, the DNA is TGTGCCAGCAGTTACTCGATAGGGGTCGGCTACACCTTC.

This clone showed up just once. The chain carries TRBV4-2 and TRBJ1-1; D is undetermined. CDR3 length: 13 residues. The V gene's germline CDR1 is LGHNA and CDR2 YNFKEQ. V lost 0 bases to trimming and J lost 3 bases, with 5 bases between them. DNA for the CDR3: TGTGCCAGCAGCCAAGAACAGCACACTGAAGCTTTCTTT. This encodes CASSQEQHTEAFF.

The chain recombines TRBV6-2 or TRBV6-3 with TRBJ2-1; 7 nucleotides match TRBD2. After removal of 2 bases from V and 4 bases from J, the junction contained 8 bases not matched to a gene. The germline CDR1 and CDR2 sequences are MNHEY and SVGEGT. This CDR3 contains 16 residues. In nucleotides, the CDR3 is TGTGCCAGCAGTTACGGTCGACTAGCAGGTTACAATGAGCAGTTCTTC. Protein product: CASSYGRLAGYNEQFF.

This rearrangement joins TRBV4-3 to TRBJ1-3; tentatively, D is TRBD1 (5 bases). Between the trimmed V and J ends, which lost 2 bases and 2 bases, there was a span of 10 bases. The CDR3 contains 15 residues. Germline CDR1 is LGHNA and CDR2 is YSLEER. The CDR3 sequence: CASSQNGGPGNTIYF. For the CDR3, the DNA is TGCGCCAGCAGCCAAAACGGGGGACCTGGAAACACCATATATTTT.

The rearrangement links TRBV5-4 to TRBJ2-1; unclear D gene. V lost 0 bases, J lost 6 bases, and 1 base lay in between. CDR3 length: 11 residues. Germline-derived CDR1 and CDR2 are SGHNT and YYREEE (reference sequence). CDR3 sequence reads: CASSLANEQFF. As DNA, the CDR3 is TGTGCCAGCAGCTTGGCCAATGAGCAGTTCTTC.

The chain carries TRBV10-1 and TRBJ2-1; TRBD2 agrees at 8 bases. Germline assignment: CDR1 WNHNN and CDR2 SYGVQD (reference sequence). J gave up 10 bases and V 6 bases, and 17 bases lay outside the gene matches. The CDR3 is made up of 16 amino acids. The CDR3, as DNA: TGCGCCAGCAGCCGGGGGAGCGGGGGACCTTTAGGAGAGCAGTTCTTC. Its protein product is CASSRGSGGPLGEQFF.

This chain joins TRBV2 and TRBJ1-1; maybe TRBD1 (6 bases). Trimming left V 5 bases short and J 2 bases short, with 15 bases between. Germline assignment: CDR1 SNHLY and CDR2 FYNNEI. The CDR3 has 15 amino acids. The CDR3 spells CASSSSGDRNTEAFF. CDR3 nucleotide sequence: TGTGCCAGCAGTTCCTCAGGGGACCGAAACACTGAAGCTTTCTTT. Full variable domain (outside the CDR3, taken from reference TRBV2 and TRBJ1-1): EPEVTQTPSHQVTQMGQEVILRCVPISNHLYFYWYRQILGQKVEFLVSFYNNEISEKSEIFDDQFSVERPDGSNFTLKIRSTKLEDSAMYFCASSSSGDRNTEAFFGQGTRLTVV.

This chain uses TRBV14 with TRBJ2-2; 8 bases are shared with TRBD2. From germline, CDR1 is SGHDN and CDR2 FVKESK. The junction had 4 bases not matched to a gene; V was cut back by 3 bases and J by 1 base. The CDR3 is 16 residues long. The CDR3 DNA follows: TGTGCCAGCAGCCACCGGACTAGCATGAACACCGGGGAGCTGTTTTTT. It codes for CASSHRTSMNTGELFF.

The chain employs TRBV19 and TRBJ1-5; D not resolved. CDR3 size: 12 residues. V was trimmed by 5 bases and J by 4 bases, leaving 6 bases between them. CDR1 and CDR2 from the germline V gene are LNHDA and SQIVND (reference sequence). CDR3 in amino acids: CASSPWNQPQHF. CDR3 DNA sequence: TGTGCCAGTAGTCCATGGAATCAGCCCCAGCATTTT.

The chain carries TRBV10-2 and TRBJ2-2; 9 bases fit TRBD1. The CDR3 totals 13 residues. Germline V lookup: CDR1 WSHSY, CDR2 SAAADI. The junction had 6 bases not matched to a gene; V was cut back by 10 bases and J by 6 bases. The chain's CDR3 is CAISGTGSGELFF. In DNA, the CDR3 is TGCGCCATCTCAGGGACAGGGTCCGGGGAGCTGTTTTTT.

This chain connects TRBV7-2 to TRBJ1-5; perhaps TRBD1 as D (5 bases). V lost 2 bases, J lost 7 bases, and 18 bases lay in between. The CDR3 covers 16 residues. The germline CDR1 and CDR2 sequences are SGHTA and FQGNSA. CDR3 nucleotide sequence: TGTGCCAGCAGCTTAAGATCCGGGGGGGGAGGCCAGCCCCAGCATTTT. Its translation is CASSLRSGGGGQPQHF.

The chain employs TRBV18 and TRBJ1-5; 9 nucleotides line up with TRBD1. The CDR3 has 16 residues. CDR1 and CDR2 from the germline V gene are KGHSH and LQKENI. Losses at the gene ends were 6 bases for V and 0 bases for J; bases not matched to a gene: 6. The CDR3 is CASSPDRGGSNQPQHF. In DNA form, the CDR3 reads TGTGCCAGCTCTCCGGACAGGGGCGGTAGCAATCAGCCCCAGCATTTT.

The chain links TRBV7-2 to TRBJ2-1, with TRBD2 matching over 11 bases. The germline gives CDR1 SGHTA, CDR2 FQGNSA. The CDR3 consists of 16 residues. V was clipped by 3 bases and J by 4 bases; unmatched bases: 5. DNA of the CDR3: TGTGCCAGCAGCTTTCTAGCGGGGGGACTATACAATGAGCAGTTCTTC. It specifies CASSFLAGGLYNEQFF.

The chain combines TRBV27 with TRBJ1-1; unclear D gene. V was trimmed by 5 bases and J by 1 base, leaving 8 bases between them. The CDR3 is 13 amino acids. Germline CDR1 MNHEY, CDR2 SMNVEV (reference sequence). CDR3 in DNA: TGTGCCAGCAGTCCCCTCTCGAACACTGAAGCTTTCTTT. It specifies CASSPLSNTEAFF.

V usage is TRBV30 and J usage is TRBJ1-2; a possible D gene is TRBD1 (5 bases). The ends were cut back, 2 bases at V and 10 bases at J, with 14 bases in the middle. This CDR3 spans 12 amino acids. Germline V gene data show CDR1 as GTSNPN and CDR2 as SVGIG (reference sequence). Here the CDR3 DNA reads TGTGCCTGGAGTACCGGGACTCCGAACTACACCTTC. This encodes CAWSTGTPNYTF.

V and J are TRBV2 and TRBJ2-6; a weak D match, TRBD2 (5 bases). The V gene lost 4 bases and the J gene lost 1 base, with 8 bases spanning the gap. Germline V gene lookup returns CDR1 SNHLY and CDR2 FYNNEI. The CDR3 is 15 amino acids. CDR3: CASSVRGSGANVLTF. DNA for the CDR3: TGTGCCAGCAGTGTCCGCGGGTCTGGGGCCAACGTCCTGACTTTC. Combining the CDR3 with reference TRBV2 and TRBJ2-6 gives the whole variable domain EPEVTQTPSHQVTQMGQEVILRCVPISNHLYFYWYRQILGQKVEFLVSFYNNEISEKSEIFDDQFSVERPDGSNFTLKIRSTKLEDSAMYFCASSVRGSGANVLTFGAGSRLTVL.

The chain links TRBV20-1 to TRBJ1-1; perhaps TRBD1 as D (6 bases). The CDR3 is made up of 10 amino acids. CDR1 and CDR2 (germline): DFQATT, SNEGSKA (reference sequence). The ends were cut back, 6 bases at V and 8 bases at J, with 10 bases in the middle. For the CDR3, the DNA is TGCAGTGCCGGGACAAACGAAGCTTTCTTT. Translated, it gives CSAGTNEAFF.

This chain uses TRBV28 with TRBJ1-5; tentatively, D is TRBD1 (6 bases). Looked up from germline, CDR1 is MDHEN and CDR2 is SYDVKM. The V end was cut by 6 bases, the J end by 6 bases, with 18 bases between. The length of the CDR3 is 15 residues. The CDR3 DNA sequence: TGTGCCAGCAGCCTCGGACAGTTAGGTGGTCAGCCCCAGCATTTT. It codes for CASSLGQLGGQPQHF.

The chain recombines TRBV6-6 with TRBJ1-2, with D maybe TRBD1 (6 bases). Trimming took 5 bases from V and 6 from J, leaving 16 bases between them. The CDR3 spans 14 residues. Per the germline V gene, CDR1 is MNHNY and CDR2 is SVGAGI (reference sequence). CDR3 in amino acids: CASSNLQGNHGYTF. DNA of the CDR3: TGTGCCAGCAGTAACCTACAGGGAAATCATGGCTACACCTTC.